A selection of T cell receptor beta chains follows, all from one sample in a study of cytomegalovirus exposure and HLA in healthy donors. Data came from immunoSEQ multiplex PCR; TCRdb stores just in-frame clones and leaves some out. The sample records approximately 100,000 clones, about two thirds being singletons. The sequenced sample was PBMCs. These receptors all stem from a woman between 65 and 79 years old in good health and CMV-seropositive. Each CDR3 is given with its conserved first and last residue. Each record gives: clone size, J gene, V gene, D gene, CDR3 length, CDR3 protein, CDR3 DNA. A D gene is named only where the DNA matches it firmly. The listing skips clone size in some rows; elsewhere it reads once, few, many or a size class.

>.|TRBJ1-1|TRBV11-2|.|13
CASRKTVNTEAFF
TGTGCCAGCAGAAAGACAGTGAACACTGAAGCTTTCTTT
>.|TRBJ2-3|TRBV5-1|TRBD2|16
CASSYSGGPSTDTQYF
TGCGCCAGCAGTTATAGCGGGGGGCCCAGCACAGATACGCAGTATTTT
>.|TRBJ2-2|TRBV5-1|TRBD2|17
CASSFVLAGGHTGELFF
TGCGCCAGCAGCTTCGTTCTAGCGGGGGGCCACACCGGGGAGCTGTTTTTT
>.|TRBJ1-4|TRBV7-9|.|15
CASSLVGGANEKLFF
TGTGCCAGCAGCTTAGTCGGAGGAGCTAATGAAAAACTGTTTTTT
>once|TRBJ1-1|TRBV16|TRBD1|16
CASSQSATGGGTEAFF
TGTGCCAGCAGCCAATCGGCAACAGGGGGCGGCACTGAAGCTTTCTTT
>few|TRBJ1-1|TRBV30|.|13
CAWSVSSARRAFF
TGTGCCTGGAGTGTATCTAGTGCCCGGCGAGCTTTCTTT
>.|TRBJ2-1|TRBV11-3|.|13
CASSPLGDNEQFF
TGTGCCAGCAGCCCGCTAGGAGACAATGAGCAGTTCTTC
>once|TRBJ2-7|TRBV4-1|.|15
CASRIGVGQSYEQYF
TGCGCCAGCAGGATAGGCGTGGGCCAGAGCTACGAGCAGTACTTC
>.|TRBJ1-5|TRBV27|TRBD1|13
CASRDRTNQPQHF
TGTGCCAGCAGGGACAGGACTAATCAGCCCCAGCATTTT
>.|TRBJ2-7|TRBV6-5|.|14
CASSYNRISYEQYF
TGTGCCAGCAGTTACAACAGAATCTCCTACGAGCAGTACTTC
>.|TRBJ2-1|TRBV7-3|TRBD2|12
CASSLTGGEQFF
TGTGCCAGCAGTTTAACGGGGGGTGAGCAGTTCTTC
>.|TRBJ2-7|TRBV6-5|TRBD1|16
CASSYSGTGSPYEQYF
TGTGCCAGCAGTTACTCCGGGACAGGGTCCCCCTACGAGCAGTACTTC
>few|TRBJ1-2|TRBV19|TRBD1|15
CASSIAQGAIYGYTF
TGTGCCAGTAGTATAGCACAGGGGGCGATCTATGGCTACACCTTC
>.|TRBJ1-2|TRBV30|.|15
CAWSVGTSARDGYTF
TGTGCCTGGAGTGTCGGGACATCCGCGAGAGATGGCTACACCTTC
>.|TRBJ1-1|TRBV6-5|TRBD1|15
CASNFDRAKNTEAFF
TGTGCCAGCAACTTCGACAGGGCAAAGAACACTGAAGCTTTCTTT
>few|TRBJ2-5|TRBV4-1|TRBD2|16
CASSWSGLAIGETQYF
TGCGCCAGCAGCTGGTCGGGACTAGCAATCGGAGAGACCCAGTACTTC
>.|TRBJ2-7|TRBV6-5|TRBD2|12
CASSLGGYEQYF
TGTGCCAGCAGTTTGGGGGGGTACGAGCAGTACTTC
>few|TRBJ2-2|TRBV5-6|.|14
CASSLVTGTGELFF
TGTGCCAGCAGCTTGGTAACTGGCACCGGGGAGCTGTTTTTT
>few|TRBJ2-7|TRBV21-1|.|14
CASSNNPGDYEQYF
TGTGCCAGCAGCAATAACCCGGGGGACTACGAGCAGTACTTC
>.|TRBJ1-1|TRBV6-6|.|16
CASSYSLGQRGDEAFF
TGTGCCAGCAGTTACTCATTAGGACAGAGGGGAGATGAAGCTTTCTTT
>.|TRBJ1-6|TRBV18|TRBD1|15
CASSHNRGQESPLHF
TGTGCCAGCTCACACAACAGGGGGCAGGAATCACCCCTCCACTTT
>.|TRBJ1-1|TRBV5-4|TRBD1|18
CASSFSFHLAGGGTEAFF
TGTGCCAGCAGCTTTTCTTTCCACTTGGCAGGGGGAGGCACTGAAGCTTTCTTT
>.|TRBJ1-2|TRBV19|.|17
CASSIQGPLSHIYGYTF
TGTGCCAGTAGTATACAGGGGCCCCTATCGCACATCTATGGCTACACCTTC
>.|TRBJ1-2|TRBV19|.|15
CASSTTDTANYGYTF
TGTGCCAGTAGTACTACAGATACAGCTAACTATGGCTACACCTTC